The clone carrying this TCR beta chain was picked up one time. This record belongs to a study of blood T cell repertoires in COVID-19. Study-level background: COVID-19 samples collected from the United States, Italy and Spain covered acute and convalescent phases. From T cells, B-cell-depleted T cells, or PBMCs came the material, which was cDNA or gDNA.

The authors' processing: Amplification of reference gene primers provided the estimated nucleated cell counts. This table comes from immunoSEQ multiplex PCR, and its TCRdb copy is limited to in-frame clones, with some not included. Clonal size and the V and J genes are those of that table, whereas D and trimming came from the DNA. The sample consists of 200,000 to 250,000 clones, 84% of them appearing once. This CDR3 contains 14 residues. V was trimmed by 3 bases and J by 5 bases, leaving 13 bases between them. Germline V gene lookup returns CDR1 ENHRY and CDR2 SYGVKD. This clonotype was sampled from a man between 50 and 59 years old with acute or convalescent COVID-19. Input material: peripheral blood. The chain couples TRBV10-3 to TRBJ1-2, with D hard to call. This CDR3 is CAISDLQQNYGYTF. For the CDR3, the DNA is TGTGCCATCAGTGATTTACAGCAAAATTATGGCTACACCTTC.